Presented here are 12 T cell receptor beta chains from one specimen sequenced in a study of long-term antiretroviral therapy in people with HIV. Survey-level immunoSEQ v3.0 assays were run. This table comes from immunoSEQ multiplex PCR, and its TCRdb copy is limited to in-frame clones, with some not included. The sample includes under 20,000 clones, 75% to 90% of them seen just once. The sequencing used unsorted PBMCs, collected 0.2 years after starting antiretroviral therapy. The receptors stem from a woman aged 40 to 49 with HIV.

The chain is built from TRBV25-1 and TRBJ2-3; 8 bases are a match to TRBD2. Germline V lookup: CDR1 MGHDK, CDR2 SYGVNS. Trimming removed 4 bases from V and 1 base from J; junction bases left unmatched: 7. The CDR3 is 16 amino acids. CDR3: CASSVGGSGGTDTQYF. CDR3 in DNA: TGTGCCAGCAGTGTGGGGGGTAGCGGGGGCACAGATACGCAGTATTTT.

The chain is built from TRBV20-1 and TRBJ1-5; D not certain. Germline values: CDR1 DFQATT, CDR2 SNEGSKA (reference sequence). This CDR3 spans 11 amino acids. The V end lost 6 bases, the J end lost 3 bases, and 6 bases lay between the germline ends. In DNA form, the CDR3 reads TGCAGTGCAGGGAACAATCAGCCCCAGCATTTT. Protein sequence: CSAGNNQPQHF.

The chain couples TRBV4-1 to TRBJ2-3; no firm D call. Trimming stripped 1 base from V and 2 bases from J, with 13 bases between. This CDR3 contains 16 residues. Germline CDR1 MGHRA, CDR2 YSYEKL. The CDR3, as DNA: TGCGCCAGCAGCCAAGTGGACCTGGGATTCACAGATACGCAGTATTTT. It codes for CASSQVDLGFTDTQYF.

The chain couples TRBV19 to TRBJ2-3; no definite D call. Germline CDR1 LNHDA, CDR2 SQIVND (reference sequence). CDR3 length: 13 amino acids. V lost 3 bases and J lost 2, with 6 bases in between. The CDR3 DNA reads TGTGCCAGTAGTATTACCCTCACAGATACGCAGTATTTT. Its translation is CASSITLTDTQYF.

This chain connects TRBV29-1 to TRBJ1-2; TRBD1 is a possible D gene (6 bases). The CDR3 is made up of 14 amino acids. Trimming took off 7 bases at V and 4 bases at J, with 19 bases between the two ends. CDR1 is SQVTM, CDR2 ANQGSEA, per germline. For the CDR3, the DNA is TGCAGCGCTTACGGGGGGGGGCTGAGCTATGGCTACACCTTC. Residues: CSAYGGGLSYGYTF.

The V call is TRBV28, the J call TRBJ2-6; no clear D gene. The germline gives CDR1 MDHEN, CDR2 SYDVKM. Deletions cut 7 bases from V and 0 bases from J, with 7 bases between. The CDR3 sequence is 14 residues long. In DNA, the CDR3 is TGTGCCAGCAATCTTAACTCTGGGGCCAACGTCCTGACTTTC. Residues: CASNLNSGANVLTF.

This clone showed up just once. This sequence joins TRBV7-8 and TRBJ2-5; no definite D call. Deletions cut 5 bases from V and 2 bases from J, with 6 bases between. There are 12 residues in the CDR3. CDR1 and CDR2 from the germline V gene are SGHVS and FQNEAQ. CDR3 amino acids: CASSRIQETQYF. In DNA, the CDR3 is TGTGCCAGCAGCAGAATTCAAGAGACCCAGTACTTC.

The rearrangement uses TRBV19 and TRBJ1-4; D not resolved. V was clipped by 6 bases and J by 6 bases, with 11 bases between them. The germline V gene has CDR1 LNHDA and CDR2 SQIVND (reference sequence). The CDR3 runs 13 residues. The CDR3 nucleotides read TGTGCCAGTAGAGAGATCGGCCATGAAAAACTGTTTTTT. It is translated as CASREIGHEKLFF.

The chain has TRBV5-4 and TRBJ2-7; no definite D call. The V gene's germline CDR1 is SGHNT and CDR2 YYREEE (reference sequence). V was shortened by 0 bases and J by 2 bases, with 12 bases between the two germline ends. This CDR3 contains 15 residues. CDR3 nucleotides: TGTGCCAGCAGCTTGGGGTTACGAGAGACCTACGAGCAGTACTTC. It codes for CASSLGLRETYEQYF.

This chain connects TRBV5-1 to TRBJ1-2; perhaps TRBD1 as D (5 bases). Trimming took off 3 bases at V and 4 bases at J, with 16 bases between the two ends. The CDR3 loop spans 15 amino acids. The V gene's germline CDR1 is SGHRS and CDR2 YFSETQ. CDR3 residues: CASSSGLLQAYGYTF. As DNA, the CDR3 is TGCGCCAGCAGCTCGGGACTTCTGCAAGCCTATGGCTACACCTTC.

A word on this clone: The same CDR3 is also encoded by other DNA sequences in this sample. The chain couples TRBV7-6 to TRBJ1-5; D gene unclear. The CDR3 contains 15 residues. Between the trimmed V and J ends, which lost 1 base and 1 base, there was a span of 8 bases. The V gene's germline CDR1 is SGHVS and CDR2 FNYEAQ. DNA for the CDR3: TGTGCCAGCAGCTTAGGGGCCAACAGCAATCAGCCCCAGCATTTT. This translates into CASSLGANSNQPQHF.

V is TRBV7-2 and J is TRBJ1-1; D remains ambiguous. The CDR3 covers 14 residues. The germline gives CDR1 SGHTA, CDR2 FQGNSA. The V gene lost 0 bases and the J gene lost 1 base, with 6 bases spanning the gap. The CDR3 is CASSLAGGNTEAFF. The CDR3 region has the DNA TGTGCCAGCAGCTTAGCGGGAGGGAACACTGAAGCTTTCTTT.